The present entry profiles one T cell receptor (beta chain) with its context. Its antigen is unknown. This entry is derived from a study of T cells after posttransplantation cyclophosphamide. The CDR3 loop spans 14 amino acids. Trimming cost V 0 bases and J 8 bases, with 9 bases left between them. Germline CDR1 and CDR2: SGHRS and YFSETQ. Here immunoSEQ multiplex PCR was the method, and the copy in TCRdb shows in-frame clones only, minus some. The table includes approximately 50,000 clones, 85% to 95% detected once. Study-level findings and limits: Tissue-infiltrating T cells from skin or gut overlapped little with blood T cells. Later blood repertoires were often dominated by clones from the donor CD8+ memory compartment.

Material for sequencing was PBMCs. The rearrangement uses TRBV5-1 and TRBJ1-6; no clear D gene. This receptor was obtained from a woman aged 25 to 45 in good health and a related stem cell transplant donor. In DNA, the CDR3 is TGCGCCAGCAGCTTGGGCCAGGCTGATTCACCCCTCCACTTT. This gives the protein CASSLGQADSPLHF.